Listed below are T cell receptor beta chains from one sample, sequenced in a study of cytomegalovirus exposure and HLA in healthy donors. This table comes from immunoSEQ multiplex PCR, and its TCRdb copy is limited to in-frame clones, with some not included. This repertoire shows 150,000 to 200,000 clones, 81% found once; its top ten account for around 2%. Sequencing was done on a sample of PBMCs. These TCRs come from a woman younger than 35 in good health and CMV-seropositive. Each CDR3 is given with its conserved first and last residue. The order of the fields is D gene, J gene, clone size, V gene, CDR3 protein, CDR3 DNA. The D gene is left open where the match is weak. Where a row states a size, it is once, few, many or the class of an expanded clone; other rows omit it.

D gene: TRBD2; J gene: TRBJ2-4; clone size: -; V gene: TRBV7-9; CDR3 protein: CASSFGVAGGRSKNIQYF; CDR3 DNA: TGTGCCAGCAGCTTTGGGGTGGCGGGGGGCCGGTCCAAAAACATTCAGTACTTC
D gene: -; J gene: TRBJ1-5; clone size: -; V gene: TRBV2; CDR3 protein: CASSYRAGGSNQPQHF; CDR3 DNA: TGTGCCAGCAGTTACCGGGCCGGAGGCAGCAATCAGCCCCAGCATTTT
D gene: TRBD2; J gene: TRBJ2-2; clone size: -; V gene: TRBV7-2; CDR3 protein: CASSIRMAGGNTGELFF; CDR3 DNA: TGTGCCAGCAGCATTAGGATGGCGGGGGGGAACACCGGGGAGCTGTTTTTT
D gene: -; J gene: TRBJ2-5; clone size: -; V gene: TRBV5-4; CDR3 protein: CASRAGQIQETQYF; CDR3 DNA: TGTGCCAGCAGAGCTGGACAGATCCAAGAGACCCAGTACTTC
D gene: -; J gene: TRBJ2-3; clone size: -; V gene: TRBV7-9; CDR3 protein: CASSRDADTQYF; CDR3 DNA: TGTGCCAGCAGCCGTGATGCGGATACGCAGTATTTT
D gene: TRBD2; J gene: TRBJ2-6; clone size: -; V gene: TRBV7-2; CDR3 protein: CASTLVGLDSGANGLTF; CDR3 DNA: TGTGCCAGCACTCTCGTCGGACTAGACTCTGGGGCCAACGGCCTGACTTTC
D gene: TRBD1; J gene: TRBJ1-1; clone size: -; V gene: TRBV5-5; CDR3 protein: CASSLRGQGFTEAFF; CDR3 DNA: TGTGCCAGCAGCTTACGAGGACAGGGGTTTACTGAAGCTTTCTTT
D gene: TRBD2; J gene: TRBJ2-7; clone size: -; V gene: TRBV7-9; CDR3 protein: CSSSLEGWGGSYEQYF; CDR3 DNA: TGTTCCAGCAGCTTGGAGGGCTGGGGGGGATCCTACGAGCAGTACTTC
D gene: -; J gene: TRBJ2-3; clone size: -; V gene: TRBV11-2; CDR3 protein: CASSFDSPDTQYF; CDR3 DNA: TGTGCCAGCAGCTTCGACAGTCCAGATACGCAGTATTTT
D gene: -; J gene: TRBJ2-3; clone size: few; V gene: TRBV6-6; CDR3 protein: CASSYMRTDTQYF; CDR3 DNA: TGTGCCAGCAGTTATATGAGAACGGATACGCAGTATTTT
D gene: TRBD1; J gene: TRBJ2-3; clone size: -; V gene: TRBV5-1; CDR3 protein: CASSLGTGLADTQYF; CDR3 DNA: TGCGCCAGCAGCTTAGGGACAGGGTTAGCAGATACGCAGTATTTT
D gene: TRBD2; J gene: TRBJ2-3; clone size: once; V gene: TRBV7-9; CDR3 protein: CASSLSGLASDTQYF; CDR3 DNA: TGTGCCAGCAGCTTGTCGGGACTAGCGTCAGATACGCAGTATTTT
D gene: TRBD2; J gene: TRBJ2-2; clone size: -; V gene: TRBV6-5; CDR3 protein: CASRDGTSYTGELFF; CDR3 DNA: TGTGCCAGCAGGGACGGGACTAGCTACACCGGGGAGCTGTTTTTT